The rows below give T cell receptor beta chains drawn from one sample of a study of shared clonotypes between healthy human individuals. Only in-frame clones appear in the TCRdb table, and some are missing; sequencing was by immunoSEQ multiplex PCR. The table includes about half a million clones, roughly 80% detected once. Sequenced: PBMCs. The receptors stem from a woman between 35 and 50 years old in good health. Some clones in this sample may be carry-over from other donors' samples. Each CDR3 is given with its conserved first and last residue. D genes are given only for firm matches. Clone size is stated in some rows and not others, as once, few, many or a class when expanded.

d_gene	abundance	j_gene	v_gene	CDR3nt	CDR3aa
TRBD2	.	TRBJ2-2	TRBV18	TGTGCCAGCTCACTGGGGTTCGGGACTAAGAACACCGGGGAGCTGTTTTTT	CASSLGFGTKNTGELFF
.	.	TRBJ2-1	TRBV4-3	TGCGCCAGCAGCCAAGATCCGGGGGACAATGAGCAGTTCTTC	CASSQDPGDNEQFF
TRBD1	.	TRBJ2-1	TRBV7-2	TGTGCCAGCGCTTCCGACAGGGCGGGTGAGCAGTTCTTC	CASASDRAGEQFF
.	.	TRBJ1-1	TRBV6-5	TGTGCCAGCAGTTACTCCCGTCGGCATCTTGAAGCTTTCTTT	CASSYSRRHLEAFF
.	many	TRBJ2-3	TRBV25-1	TGTGCCAGCAGTCAGTGGGGGAGAGATAGCACAGATACGCAGTATTTT	CASSQWGRDSTDTQYF
.	many	TRBJ1-3	TRBV25-1	TGTGCCAGCACCGACACCCTTACTGGAAACACCATATATTTT	CASTDTLTGNTIYF
.	once	TRBJ1-1	TRBV15	TGTGCCACCAGCAGAGATGAGGGGGGCGCTGAAGCTTTCTTT	CATSRDEGGAEAFF
.	.	TRBJ2-2	TRBV2	TGTGCCAGCAGCTTTTCTAGTACCCCGAACACCGGGGAGCTGTTTTTT	CASSFSSTPNTGELFF
TRBD2	.	TRBJ2-3	TRBV11-2	TGTGCCAGCAGCCCCCGACTAGCGACGACAGATACGCAGTATTTT	CASSPRLATTDTQYF
TRBD2	.	TRBJ2-7	TRBV28	TGTGCCAGCAGTCGGACTAGCGGGAGGGGAGAGCAGTACTTC	CASSRTSGRGEQYF
.	.	TRBJ1-5	TRBV28	TGTGCCAGCAGTTCTCAGAGCGAACAGCCCCAGCATTTT	CASSSQSEQPQHF
.	.	TRBJ2-3	TRBV15	TGTGCCACCAGCAGACGAGCGATCGGCTCAGATACGCAGTATTTT	CATSRRAIGSDTQYF
TRBD1	.	TRBJ1-1	TRBV30	TGTGCCTGGAAGGGAGGGGACAGTACATCCTTCTTT	CAWKGGDSTSFF
.	few	TRBJ2-7	TRBV28	TGTGCCACCCTTCCGGGACGGCGCTCCTACGAGCAGTACTTC	CATLPGRRSYEQYF
TRBD1	.	TRBJ1-5	TRBV2	TGTGCCAGCAGCAGACAGGGACCGTATAGCAATCAGCCCCAGCATTTT	CASSRQGPYSNQPQHF
.	.	TRBJ2-7	TRBV20-1	TGCAGTGCTAGTACAGAATACGAGCAGTACTTC	CSASTEYEQYF
TRBD1	.	TRBJ1-2	TRBV5-4	TGTGCCAGCAGCCCCGGGACAGGGGTTGACTATGGCTACACCTTC	CASSPGTGVDYGYTF
.	many	TRBJ2-1	TRBV19	TGTGCCAGTAGTACGCCGGGACTCCTAAATGAGCAGTTCTTC	CASSTPGLLNEQFF
TRBD2	.	TRBJ2-3	TRBV5-1	TGCGCCAGCAGCTTCCGACTAGCGGGAGCAGGGTTGGGGGATACGCAGTATTTT	CASSFRLAGAGLGDTQYF
.	.	TRBJ2-1	TRBV9	TGTGCCAGCAGCGTAGTGGGAGGAAACAATGAGCAGTTCTTC	CASSVVGGNNEQFF
.	once	TRBJ1-5	TRBV2	TGTGCCAGCAGTGATTCGGGGGGCGGTCAGCCCCAGCATTTT	CASSDSGGGQPQHF
TRBD1	.	TRBJ1-6	TRBV28	TGTGCCAGCAGTTTAATCATGGGACAGGGGAGGGGTTCACCCCTCCACTTT	CASSLIMGQGRGSPLHF
TRBD1	.	TRBJ2-5	TRBV5-4	TGTGCCAGCAGCCAGGGACAGCAAGTAGAGACCCAGTACTTC	CASSQGQQVETQYF
.	.	TRBJ1-1	TRBV18	TGTGCCAGCTCGCGACCGCAAAACACTGAAGCTTTCTTT	CASSRPQNTEAFF
.	.	TRBJ2-7	TRBV5-1	TGCGCCAGCAGCTTGCCCGCGGGGGAGCAGTACTTC	CASSLPAGEQYF
TRBD1	few	TRBJ1-2	TRBV14	TGTGCCAGCAGGCCGGGACAGGGATATGGCTACACCTTC	CASRPGQGYGYTF
.	.	TRBJ1-4	TRBV27	TGTGCCAGCAGTTTATGGCAGAATGAAAAACTGTTTTTT	CASSLWQNEKLFF
TRBD2	.	TRBJ2-3	TRBV4-1	TGCGCCAGCAGCCCCTGGACTAGCGGGAGGGGTGGAGATACGCAGTATTTT	CASSPWTSGRGGDTQYF
.	few	TRBJ1-2	TRBV18	TGTGCCAGCTCACCCTTCGTGGGGAAAACCTATGGCTACACCTTC	CASSPFVGKTYGYTF
TRBD1	.	TRBJ2-7	TRBV28	TGTGCCAGCAGTGAACCCGGGACAGGGACAACCTACGAGCAGTACTTC	CASSEPGTGTTYEQYF
.	.	TRBJ1-2	TRBV29-1	TGCAGCGTTCCCCACTTCGGGGGCGCGTTCGATGGCTACACCTTC	CSVPHFGGAFDGYTF
TRBD1	many	TRBJ1-2	TRBV28	TGTGCCAGCAGTTTTCAGGGGGCCAATTACTATGGCTACACCTTC	CASSFQGANYYGYTF
.	.	TRBJ2-5	TRBV10-3	TGTGCCATCGCTGCGTCCGGACAAGAGACCCAGTACTTC	CAIAASGQETQYF
.	.	TRBJ2-1	TRBV10-3	TGTGCCATCAGCTCGGGACCCTACAATGAGCAGTTCTTC	CAISSGPYNEQFF
TRBD1	.	TRBJ2-7	TRBV5-1	TGCGCCAGCAGCTTGAGGTCCGGACAGGGGGCTTCCGAGCAGTACTTC	CASSLRSGQGASEQYF
.	.	TRBJ2-7	TRBV7-8	TGTGCCAGCAGCGTGGACGGAGAGGAATACGAGCAGTACTTC	CASSVDGEEYEQYF
TRBD2	.	TRBJ2-2	TRBV25-1	TGTGCCAGCCGGACTAGCGGGAGATACACCGGGGAGCTGTTTTTT	CASRTSGRYTGELFF
.	few	TRBJ2-7	TRBV19	TGTGCCAGTAGTATTCCAGGGGTAATTCGCGAGCAGTACTTC	CASSIPGVIREQYF
TRBD2	.	TRBJ2-1	TRBV29-1	TGCAGCGTTAACCGCCCCGGGACTAGCGGAGACAATGAGCAGTTCTTC	CSVNRPGTSGDNEQFF
.	.	TRBJ1-1	TRBV9	TGTGCCAGCAGCACCCTCCCGACAGGAGCCTACACTGAAGCTTTCTTT	CASSTLPTGAYTEAFF
.	.	TRBJ2-7	TRBV13	TGTGCCAGCAGCCGAATTTCCTACGAGCAGTACTTC	CASSRISYEQYF
TRBD1	many	TRBJ2-5	TRBV4-2	TGTGCCAGCAGCCAAGCAGGGACAGGATCGGGTAGCCCCCTTCAAGAGACCCAGTACTTC	CASSQAGTGSGSPLQETQYF
.	.	TRBJ2-4	TRBV28	TGTGCCAGCAGTTTCTCTTTCTGGACGGAGAAGGAATCCAAAAACATTCAGTACTTC	CASSFSFWTEKESKNIQYF
.	many	TRBJ2-7	TRBV27	TGTGCCTCTACAAAAGGCCAGGGGAGCTACGGGAGGAGCTACGAGCAGTACTTC	CASTKGQGSYGRSYEQYF